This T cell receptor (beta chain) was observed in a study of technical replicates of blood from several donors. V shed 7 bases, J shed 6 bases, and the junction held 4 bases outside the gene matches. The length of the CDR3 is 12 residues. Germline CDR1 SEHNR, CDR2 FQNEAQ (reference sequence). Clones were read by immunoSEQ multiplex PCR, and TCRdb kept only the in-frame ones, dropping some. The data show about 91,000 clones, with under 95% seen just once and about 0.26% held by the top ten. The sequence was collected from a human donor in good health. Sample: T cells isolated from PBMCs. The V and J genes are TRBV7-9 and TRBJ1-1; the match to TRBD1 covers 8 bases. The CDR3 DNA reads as TGTGCCAGCAAGGACAGGGAGGCTGAAGCTTTCTTT. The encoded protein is CASKDREAEAFF.